This T cell receptor beta chain was profiled in a study of blood T cell repertoires in COVID-19. For the study at large: PBMCs, B-cell-depleted T cells, or T cells were the source of the cDNA or gDNA that made up the material.

Germline CDR1 and CDR2: KGHSH and LQKENI. The ends lost 4 bases at V and 3 bases at J; junction bases unmatched: 2. The length of the CDR3 is 13 residues. Original processing methods: Estimation of nucleated cell counts relied on the amplification of reference gene primers. Generated by immunoSEQ multiplex PCR, the TCRdb table keeps only in-frame clones and is missing some. Clonal size and the V and J genes are those of that table, whereas D and trimming came from the DNA. The table has 88,000 or so clones, 85% to 90% seen once. The clonotype was recovered from a man aged 60-69 years with acute or convalescent COVID-19. The sample was peripheral blood. The chain links TRBV18 to TRBJ1-1; 7 bases agree with TRBD1. The CDR3 here is CASSRTGDTEAFF. CDR3 DNA: TGTGCCAGCTCACGAACAGGGGACACTGAAGCTTTCTTT. The full variable domain, completed using reference TRBV18 and TRBJ1-1, is NAGVMQNPRHLVRRRGQEARLRCSPMKGHSHVYWYRQLPEEGLKFMVYLQKENIIDESGMPKERFSAEFPKEGPSILRIQQVVRGDSAAYFCASSRTGDTEAFFGQGTRLTVV.